This passage covers 28 T cell receptor beta chains from one sample sequenced in a study of T-cell reconstitution after alpha-beta-depleted transplantation in children (dated by TCRdb to 2016 to 2017). This specimen's treatment or condition label, per the study, means: allogeneic hematopoietic cell transplantation with graft depleted of TCRalphabeta T cells and CD19 B cells. Library method: PCR. Sequencing was carried out with an Illumina HiSeq 2500. To normalize quantification of the TCRbeta repertoire, the TCR libraries were built with molecular barcoding that relied on unique molecular identifiers. In-frame beta chains were kept once TCRdb had trimmed the public reads at Q25 with fastp and called clones with MiXCR. Each CDR3 protein appears once, grouped with its most common genes and DNA. Counted in this sample were more than 200,000 distinct CDR3 sequences; roughly 26% of them appeared once. Less than 3.5% of the sample is held by the ten biggest clonotypes.

The sample consisted of PBMCs, taken before TCRalphabeta/CD19-depleted stem cell transplant. These receptors originate from a girl aged 2 to 9 with Fanconi anemia, due to receive a stem cell transplant.

The V and J genes are TRBV7-3 and TRBJ2-1, with 8 bases that match TRBD2. V shed 5 bases and J 15 bases; nucleotides not matched to a gene: 9. Per the germline V gene, CDR1 is SGHTA and CDR2 is FQGTGA. This CDR3 comprises 12 residues. The CDR3 spells CASSASGSLPFF. In nucleotides, the CDR3 is TGTGCCAGCAGCGCCAGCGGGAGTCTCCCGTTCTTC.

This clonotype came up a few times. The chain uses TRBV7-3 and TRBJ2-3, with 7 bases matching TRBD1. V shed 2 bases, J shed 3 bases, and the junction held 5 bases outside the gene matches. Germline values: CDR1 SGHTA, CDR2 FQGTGA. The CDR3 covers 15 residues. The CDR3 DNA follows: TGTGCCAGCAGCTTAGACAGGGCATATACAGATACGCAGTATTTT. Amino acid sequence: CASSLDRAYTDTQYF.

The rearrangement uses TRBV12-3 or TRBV12-4 and TRBJ1-2, with 10 positions matching TRBD1. The CDR3 is 15 residues long. The junction had 7 bases not matched to a gene; V was cut back by 6 bases and J by 3 bases. The CDR3 nucleotides are TGTGCCAGCAGCCCAACCGGACAGGGGGACTATGGCTACACCTTC. This sequence encodes CASSPTGQGDYGYTF.

This clonotype has just a few counts. The chain carries TRBV29-1 and TRBJ2-7; no definite D call. This CDR3 has 13 amino acids. Germline CDR1 and CDR2: SQVTM and ANQGSEA. Trimming took off 5 bases at V and 0 bases at J, with 11 bases between the two ends. The CDR3 sequence is CSVRHHNSYEQYF. For the CDR3, the DNA is TGCAGCGTTCGACACCATAACTCCTACGAGCAGTACTTC.

The CDR3: CASSLLGTGGTGELFF. CDR3 sequence (DNA): TGTGCCAGCAGTTTATTAGGGACAGGAGGGACCGGGGAGCTGTTTTTT. The chain couples TRBV28 to TRBJ2-2, with TRBD1 matching 8 bases. The trim removed 1 base at V and 5 bases at J, leaving 6 bases unmatched. The CDR3 extends over 16 amino acids. Germline lookup yields CDR1 MDHEN and CDR2 SYDVKM.

This clonotype was detected ten times or more. The rearrangement links TRBV29-1 to TRBJ2-1; 8 bases are shared with TRBD1. There are 13 residues in the CDR3. J gave up 4 bases and V 8 bases, and 7 bases lay outside the gene matches. The germline CDR1 and CDR2 sequences are SQVTM and ANQGSEA. CDR3 loop: CSYRGYSYNEQFF. CDR3 DNA: TGCAGCTACAGGGGGTATTCTTACAATGAGCAGTTCTTC.

This rearrangement joins TRBV7-8 to TRBJ2-5; D remains ambiguous. Trimming took off 1 base at V and 4 bases at J, with 10 bases between the two ends. This CDR3 spans 14 amino acids. Germline V gene data show CDR1 as SGHVS and CDR2 as FQNEAQ. The CDR3 sequence is CASSLGARRETQYF. The CDR3 nucleotides are TGTGCCAGCAGCTTAGGGGCTAGGAGAGAGACCCAGTACTTC.

This clonotype was seen repeatedly, ten times or more. The V gene is TRBV2, the J gene TRBJ2-5; 9 bases match TRBD2. Germline values: CDR1 SNHLY, CDR2 FYNNEI. The CDR3 covers 15 residues. The V segment lost 4 bases and the J segment 2 bases; nucleotides outside the gene matches: 5. CDR3 DNA: TGTGCCAGCAGTGCTTGGACTAGCGCTCAAGAGACCCAGTACTTC. The encoded protein is CASSAWTSAQETQYF.

At least ten counts were recorded for this clonotype. CDR3 DNA sequence: TGTGCCAGCAGAATACAGGGATCCGGGGAGCTGTTTTTT. Protein product: CASRIQGSGELFF. The V gene is TRBV12-3 or TRBV12-4, the J gene TRBJ2-2; the D gene is possibly TRBD1 (6 bases). The CDR3 runs to 13 residues. V was pared by 6 bases and J by 6 bases, with 11 bases between.

This clonotype was detected a few times. The chain is built from TRBV28 and TRBJ2-3; 9 nucleotides align to TRBD1. This CDR3 is built from 19 residues. The ends lost 7 bases at V and 2 bases at J; junction bases unmatched: 19. Germline lookup yields CDR1 MDHEN and CDR2 SYDVKM. The CDR3 reads CASTFSGQGILSFTDTQYF. CDR3 DNA: TGTGCCAGCACTTTTTCGGGACAGGGTATCTTAAGTTTCACAGATACGCAGTATTTT.

The chain employs TRBV5-6 and TRBJ1-4, with a possible D match to TRBD1 (5 bases). Trimming shortened V by 3 bases and J by 6 bases, and 12 bases separated the two germline ends. Germline V gives CDR1 SGHDT, CDR2 YYEEEE. This CDR3 is built from 14 residues. The CDR3 region has the DNA TGTGCCAGCAGCTCGACAGCCGAGGATGAAAAACTGTTTTTT. This translates into CASSSTAEDEKLFF.

V and J are TRBV20-1 and TRBJ2-3; possibly TRBD2 for D (6 bases). There are 18 residues in the CDR3. V dropped 0 bases and J dropped 4 bases, with 23 bases sitting between them. The germline CDR1 and CDR2 sequences are DFQATT and SNEGSKA (reference sequence). The CDR3 sequence: CSARDLVDGSGGPDTQYF. The CDR3, as DNA: TGCAGTGCTAGAGATCTGGTCGACGGGAGCGGAGGCCCAGATACGCAGTATTTT.

The rearrangement links TRBV12-3 or TRBV12-4 to TRBJ2-4; D is unclear. The CDR3 is made up of 17 amino acids. Between the trimmed V and J ends, which lost 1 base and 0 bases, there was a span of 13 bases. CDR3 sequence: CASSLGPTELAKNIQYF. The CDR3 DNA is TGTGCCAGCAGTTTAGGCCCAACTGAACTAGCCAAAAACATTCAGTACTTC.

This chain links TRBV27 with TRBJ1-6; a possible D gene is TRBD1 (5 bases). Germline CDR1 and CDR2: MNHEY and SMNVEV (reference sequence). Trimming took 3 bases from V and 6 from J, leaving 9 bases between them. There are 14 residues in the CDR3. The CDR3 here is CASSFGGVNSPLHF. Written as DNA, the CDR3 is TGTGCCAGCAGTTTTGGGGGAGTTAATTCACCCCTCCACTTT.

This clonotype was counted many times. Written as DNA, the CDR3 is TGCAGTGCCCGCCTTGCGGACGAGCAGTACTTC. It codes for CSARLADEQYF. The rearrangement joins TRBV20-1 to TRBJ2-7; D unclear. Trimming took off 6 bases at V and 5 bases at J, with 11 bases between the two ends. The CDR3 contains 11 residues. Germline V CDR1 and CDR2: DFQATT, SNEGSKA (reference sequence).

This clonotype was found many times. The chain combines TRBV7-3 with TRBJ2-7; unclear D gene. CDR1 is SGHTA and CDR2 is FQGTGA in the germline V gene. Trimming took 2 bases from V and 3 from J, leaving 11 bases between them. The CDR3 runs 14 residues. CDR3 DNA sequence: TGTGCCAGCAGCTTAGAGAACGGAGACTACGAGCAGTACTTC. As protein: CASSLENGDYEQYF.

The CDR3 spells CSVQLSVAGEQYF. DNA for the CDR3: TGCAGCGTTCAATTGTCAGTGGCAGGCGAGCAGTACTTC. This rearrangement joins TRBV29-1 to TRBJ2-7; unclear D gene. The CDR3 consists of 13 residues. Germline V lookup: CDR1 SQVTM, CDR2 ANQGSEA. The V end lost 5 bases, the J end lost 6 bases, and 17 bases lay between the germline ends.

This clonotype was counted many times. The chain uses TRBV7-3 and TRBJ2-3; D is perhaps TRBD1 (6 bases). V was cut by 3 bases and J by 5 bases, with 21 bases left in between. Germline V gene sequence: CDR1 SGHTA, CDR2 FQGTGA. This CDR3 is built from 17 residues. The CDR3 sequence: CASSFLGFGQRGDTQYF. CDR3 bases: TGTGCCAGCAGCTTCCTCGGTTTTGGACAGAGGGGAGATACGCAGTATTTT.

The table lists this clonotype with many counts. This chain links TRBV20-1 with TRBJ2-7, with D unclear. This CDR3 spans 12 amino acids. Germline V gene sequence: CDR1 DFQATT, CDR2 SNEGSKA (reference sequence). The V end was cut by 5 bases, the J end by 7 bases, with 15 bases between. The CDR3 loop reads CSALRSSSEQYF. In nucleotides, the CDR3 is TGCAGTGCTCTACGGAGCTCCTCGGAGCAGTACTTC.

The chain recombines TRBV7-6 with TRBJ2-1, with 10 bases aligning to TRBD2. Trimming at V came to 3 bases and at J to 6 bases, leaving 8 bases not matched to a gene. This CDR3 is 16 amino acids long. Germline-derived CDR1 and CDR2 are SGHVS and FNYEAQ. For the CDR3, the DNA is TGTGCCAGCAGCTTCGAATTAGCGGGGGGTTTCAATGAGCAGTTCTTC. As protein: CASSFELAGGFNEQFF.

The table lists this clonotype with many counts. In DNA form, the CDR3 reads TGTGCCAGCAGCATAGTTGACAGGGCAGGTGGTTCACCCCTCCACTTT. Translating it yields CASSIVDRAGGSPLHF. The rearrangement uses TRBV7-2 and TRBJ1-6; 7 bases are shared with TRBD1. Germline CDR1 reads SGHTA; CDR2 reads FQGNSA. CDR3 size: 16 residues. V lost 5 bases to trimming and J lost 9 bases; unmatched junction nucleotides: 13.

This clonotype is classed as medium-sized. The V gene is TRBV5-6, the J gene TRBJ2-1; possible D gene TRBD2, 6 bases. V dropped 1 base and J dropped 1 base, with 9 bases sitting between them. Germline assignment: CDR1 SGHDT and CDR2 YYEEEE. The CDR3 consists of 15 residues. The CDR3 region has the DNA TGTGCCAGCAGCTTGTGGAGGGGATCCTACAATGAGCAGTTCTTC. Translation gives CASSLWRGSYNEQFF.

A few counts support this clonotype. CDR3 loop: CASVGGGEAFF. In DNA form, the CDR3 reads TGTGCCAGCGTTGGTGGCGGCGAAGCTTTCTTT. This chain connects TRBV6-5 to TRBJ1-1; unclear D gene. CDR1 is MNHEY and CDR2 is SVGAGI in the germline V gene. V was pared by 8 bases and J by 8 bases, with 12 bases between. There are 11 residues in the CDR3.

This clonotype has only a few counts. The chain recombines TRBV10-3 with TRBJ2-3; 10 bases match TRBD2. This CDR3 has 15 amino acids. V lost 6 bases to trimming and J lost 3 bases; unmatched junction nucleotides: 6. Germline CDR1 ENHRY, CDR2 SYGVKD. CDR3 residues: CAISKIAGGTDTQYF. Written as DNA, the CDR3 is TGTGCCATCAGCAAGATAGCGGGGGGTACAGATACGCAGTATTTT.

This clonotype has just a few counts. The chain links TRBV11-2 to TRBJ2-3; the D is unclear. CDR1 SGHAT and CDR2 FQNNGV come from the germline V gene. The CDR3 runs to 13 residues. V was trimmed by 0 bases and J by 2 bases, leaving 3 bases between them. CDR3 coding DNA: TGTGCCAGCAGCTTAGAGACCACAGATACGCAGTATTTT. It yields the protein CASSLETTDTQYF.

V usage is TRBV21-1 and J usage is TRBJ2-7; the table's TRBD2 call for D was not verified on the DNA. TRBV21-1 is an annotated pseudogene. This CDR3 has 14 residues. The CDR3: CASSTMFSPYEQYF. Here the CDR3 DNA reads TGTGCCAGCAGCACCATGTTCTCCCCCTACGAGCAGTACTTC.

The chain carries TRBV7-9 and TRBJ2-3; D is unresolved. The CDR3 is 14 amino acids. CDR1 is SEHNR and CDR2 is FQNEAQ in the germline V gene (reference sequence). The V end lost 0 bases, the J end lost 6 bases, and 10 bases lay between the germline ends. The CDR3 loop reads CASSLAAWMDTQYF. In DNA, the CDR3 is TGTGCCAGCAGCTTAGCGGCTTGGATGGATACGCAGTATTTT.

CDR3 region: CSARWTDYGYTF. The CDR3 DNA follows: TGCAGTGCTAGATGGACAGACTATGGCTACACCTTC. The rearrangement links TRBV20-1 to TRBJ1-2; D is possibly TRBD1 (6 bases). This CDR3 spans 12 amino acids. CDR1 is DFQATT, CDR2 SNEGSKA, per germline (reference sequence). V was pared by 2 bases and J by 3 bases, with 7 bases between.